These 30 T cell receptor beta chains were sequenced from one sample in a study of blood T cell repertoires in COVID-19. Sequenced by immunoSEQ multiplex PCR; TCRdb stores in-frame clones only, minus some. The table records tens of thousands of clones, 80% to 90% of them present only once. The sample was peripheral blood. The receptors shown here come from a man in his sixties or seventies with active or convalescent COVID-19.

This chain links TRBV7-2 with TRBJ2-3, with 9 bases lining up with TRBD2. The V gene's germline CDR1 is SGHTA and CDR2 FQGNSA. This CDR3 region has 14 residues. J gave up 6 bases and V 5 bases, and 6 bases lay outside the gene matches. CDR3 nucleotide sequence: TGTGCCAGCAGCAGAGCGGGGGGTATCGATACGCAGTATTTT. It encodes CASSRAGGIDTQYF. Drawing the rest from reference TRBV7-2 and TRBJ2-3, the complete variable domain is GAGVSQSPSNKVTEKGKDVELRCDPISGHTALYWYRQSLGQGLEFLIYFQGNSAPDKSGLPSDRFSAERTGGSVSTLTIQRTQQEDSAVYLCASSRAGGIDTQYFGPGTRLTVL.

This clone has a single count. The CDR3, as DNA: TGTGCCAGCAGCTCCGGACGAGACTATAACTATGGCTACACCTTC. Protein sequence: CASSSGRDYNYGYTF. V is TRBV5-4 and J is TRBJ1-2; D gene uncertain. Looked up from germline, CDR1 is SGHNT and CDR2 is YYREEE (reference sequence). Deletions cut 3 bases from V and 1 base from J, with 13 bases between. The CDR3 spans 15 residues.

This chain connects TRBV27 to TRBJ1-1, with TRBD1 matching 11 bases. Germline V gene data show CDR1 as MNHEY and CDR2 as SMNVEV (reference sequence). With 6 bases clipped from V and 6 bases from J, the junction kept 15 bases outside the gene matches. The CDR3 loop spans 17 amino acids. The CDR3 here is CASRSGTGGGLGAEAFF. As DNA, the CDR3 is TGTGCCAGCAGGTCTGGGACAGGGGGAGGGTTAGGGGCTGAAGCTTTCTTT.

The rearrangement uses TRBV28 and TRBJ1-3; D is uncertain. CDR3 length: 14 residues. Germline CDR1 MDHEN, CDR2 SYDVKM. Trimming shortened V by 7 bases and J by 2 bases, and 12 bases separated the two germline ends. Here the CDR3 reads CASTSRRAGNTIYF. DNA of the CDR3: TGTGCCAGCACTTCTCGGAGGGCTGGAAACACCATATATTTT.

This chain uses TRBV12-5 with TRBJ2-1, with TRBD2 matching over 7 bases. Looked up from germline, CDR1 is LGHNT and CDR2 is FRNRAP. The junction had 12 bases not matched to a gene; V was cut back by 7 bases and J by 9 bases. The CDR3 totals 14 residues. The CDR3 coding sequence is TGTGCTAGTGCTCCGAGGGCGGGAGATAGTGAGCAGTTCTTC. It codes for CASAPRAGDSEQFF.

J is TRBJ1-2 and V is TRBV28, with D possibly TRBD1 on 5 matching bases. The CDR3 is made up of 13 amino acids. V lost 6 bases and J 4 bases, leaving 12 bases between the germline ends. CDR1 is MDHEN and CDR2 is SYDVKM in the germline V gene. The CDR3 here is CASSLRGGYGYTF. Written as DNA, the CDR3 is TGTGCCAGCAGCCTTAGGGGCGGCTATGGCTACACCTTC.

The chain links TRBV6-1 to TRBJ2-7, with 8 bases identical to TRBD1. V was pared by 5 bases and J by 6 bases, with 9 bases of the junction left unmatched. Germline lookup yields CDR1 MNHNS and CDR2 SASEGT. The CDR3 is 14 amino acids. The CDR3 DNA follows: TGTGCCAGCAGTATAGAAACTACAGGGGGCGAGCAGTACTTC. Translating gives CASSIETTGGEQYF.

This rearrangement joins TRBV19 to TRBJ2-3; D is uncertain. The CDR3 length is 12 residues. V dropped 5 bases and J dropped 4 bases, with 7 bases sitting between them. Germline V gives CDR1 LNHDA, CDR2 SQIVND (reference sequence). This CDR3 is CASSQNADTQYF. In nucleotides, the CDR3 is TGTGCCAGTAGTCAGAACGCAGATACGCAGTATTTT.

The chain has TRBV30 and TRBJ1-3; unclear D gene. The V gene's germline CDR1 is GTSNPN and CDR2 SVGIG (reference sequence). CDR3 length: 15 amino acids. V dropped 5 bases and J dropped 4 bases, with 18 bases sitting between them. The CDR3 DNA reads TGTGCCTGGGGAAGGGCGGGCTTCGGCGGAAACACCATATATTTT. It codes for CAWGRAGFGGNTIYF.

This clone was observed a single time. V and J are TRBV7-2 and TRBJ2-5, with a weak D call TRBD1 (5 bases). The CDR3 loop spans 14 amino acids. Per germline, CDR1 SGHTA and CDR2 FQGNSA. With 1 base removed from V and 3 bases from J, the gap between germline ends came to 9 bases. CDR3 bases: TGTGCCAGCAGCTTAGTTCAGGGAAAAGAGACCCAGTACTTC. It specifies CASSLVQGKETQYF.

This clone has only one observation. J is TRBJ2-1 and V is TRBV5-4, with TRBD2 as a possible D gene (5 bases). The germline CDR1 and CDR2 sequences are SGHNT and YYREEE (reference sequence). The CDR3 has 15 amino acids. Between the trimmed V and J ends, which lost 9 bases and 6 bases, there was a span of 22 bases. This CDR3 is CATRKERTFGNEQFF. Written as DNA, the CDR3 is TGTGCCACCCGAAAAGAGAGGACTTTCGGCAATGAGCAGTTCTTC. Variable domain in full (rest from reference TRBV5-4 and TRBJ2-1): ETGVTQSPTHLIKTRGQQVTLRCSSQSGHNTVSWYQQALGQGPQFIFQYYREEENGRGNFPPRFSGLQFPNYSSELNVNALELDDSALYLCATRKERTFGNEQFFGPGTRLTVL.

This sequence joins TRBV5-5 and TRBJ2-1, with 7 bases fitting TRBD2. The CDR3 totals 15 residues. The germline CDR1 and CDR2 sequences are SGHKS and YYEKEE (reference sequence). The V and J ends lost 0 bases and 3 bases, in that order; junction bases with no gene match: 3. The CDR3 loop reads CASSLGAGFYNEQFF. The DNA of the CDR3 is TGTGCCAGCAGCTTGGGAGCGGGGTTCTACAATGAGCAGTTCTTC.

The genes are TRBV9 and TRBJ2-4, with 7 bases fitting TRBD1. CDR1 and CDR2 from the germline V gene are SGDLS and YYNGEE. After removal of 4 bases from V and 10 bases from J, the junction contained 14 bases not matched to a gene. This CDR3 contains 15 residues. DNA for the CDR3: TGTGCCAGCAGCTCGGAACTTACAGGGGTTGGAATTCAGTACTTC. Residues: CASSSELTGVGIQYF.

The chain links TRBV7-8 to TRBJ2-5; unclear D gene. V lost 0 bases and J 1 base, leaving 6 bases between the germline ends. Per germline, CDR1 SGHVS and CDR2 FQNEAQ. The CDR3 contains 14 residues. The CDR3 spells CASSLAYSQETQYF. In DNA, the CDR3 is TGTGCCAGCAGCTTAGCCTACAGCCAAGAGACCCAGTACTTC. Filled out from reference TRBV7-8 and TRBJ2-5, the complete variable domain reads GAGVSQSPRYKVAKRGQDVALRCDPISGHVSLFWYQQALGQGPEFLTYFQNEAQLDKSGLPSDRFFAERPEGSVSTLKIQRTQQEDSAVYLCASSLAYSQETQYFGPGTRLLVL.

V usage is TRBV29-1 and J usage is TRBJ2-5; D is ambiguous. The V and J ends lost 0 bases and 5 bases respectively, with 13 bases between them. The CDR3 has 14 residues. From germline, CDR1 is SQVTM and CDR2 ANQGSEA. This CDR3 reads CSVEDQGVGETQYF. The CDR3 DNA reads TGCAGCGTTGAAGATCAAGGAGTTGGGGAGACCCAGTACTTC.

This chain uses TRBV5-1 with TRBJ1-1; the match to TRBD1 covers 8 bases. The V and J ends lost 0 bases and 5 bases, in that order; junction bases with no gene match: 6. CDR1 is SGHRS and CDR2 is YFSETQ in the germline V gene. CDR3 length equals 15 residues. The CDR3 region has the DNA TGCGCCAGCAGCTTGGATGGACAGGGCCGAACTGAAGCTTTCTTT. Translation: CASSLDGQGRTEAFF.

The chain uses TRBV28 and TRBJ1-2; tentatively, D is TRBD1 (5 bases). V was shortened by 8 bases and J by 4 bases, with 14 bases between the two germline ends. The germline CDR1 and CDR2 sequences are MDHEN and SYDVKM. The length of the CDR3 is 13 residues. CDR3 DNA: TGTGCCAGCCACTCGGGAGGGGCCTATGGCTACACCTTC. Amino acids: CASHSGGAYGYTF.

The rearrangement joins TRBV7-2 to TRBJ1-1; D gene ambiguous. CDR3 length equals 13 residues. Germline lookup yields CDR1 SGHTA and CDR2 FQGNSA. Trimming took off 1 base at V and 0 bases at J, with 3 bases between the two ends. CDR3 nucleotides: TGTGCCAGCAGCTTAGTAGTGAACACTGAAGCTTTCTTT. Its protein is CASSLVVNTEAFF.

This chain links TRBV18 with TRBJ2-3; the D is unclear. The CDR3 contains 13 residues. Trimming took off 2 bases at V and 4 bases at J, with 7 bases between the two ends. In germline, CDR1 is KGHSH, CDR2 LQKENI. The CDR3 nucleotides read TGTGCCAGCTCACCAATGGGCCCAGATACGCAGTATTTT. This codes for CASSPMGPDTQYF.

The rearrangement links TRBV5-1 to TRBJ2-3; 8 bases line up with TRBD2. The CDR3 extends over 15 amino acids. The trim removed 7 bases at V and 7 bases at J, leaving 14 bases unmatched. Germline CDR1 and CDR2: SGHRS and YFSETQ. The CDR3 DNA reads as TGCGCCAGCCGGACGGGTGCGGGAGGACGGAATACGCAGTATTTT. Amino acids: CASRTGAGGRNTQYF.

This clone came up once. This chain uses TRBV14 with TRBJ2-2; D is undetermined. The CDR3 has 12 residues. Germline assignment: CDR1 SGHDN and CDR2 FVKESK. With 2 bases removed from V and 5 bases from J, the gap between germline ends came to 3 bases. The CDR3 DNA reads TGTGCCAGCAGCCAACTAACCGGGGAGCTGTTTTTT. Protein: CASSQLTGELFF.

The rearrangement links TRBV4-1 to TRBJ1-5; 7 bases align to TRBD1. Germline V gene lookup returns CDR1 MGHRA and CDR2 YSYEKL. The V segment lost 1 base and the J segment 3 bases; nucleotides outside the gene matches: 3. This CDR3 is built from 15 residues. The CDR3 sequence is CASSQGTGVNQPQHF. For the CDR3, the DNA is TGCGCCAGCAGCCAAGGGACAGGCGTCAATCAGCCCCAGCATTTT.

V is TRBV6-5 and J is TRBJ1-2; a weak D match, TRBD1 (5 bases). The CDR3 totals 13 residues. The germline V gene has CDR1 MNHEY and CDR2 SVGAGI. V was cut by 2 bases and J by 7 bases, with 11 bases left in between. The DNA of the CDR3 is TGTGCCAGCAGTTACGTCCAGGGAAGTGGCTACACCTTC. It is translated as CASSYVQGSGYTF.

This clone was observed a handful of times. The chain links TRBV5-8 to TRBJ2-7; D perhaps matches TRBD2 (6 bases). With 0 bases removed from V and 2 bases from J, the gap between germline ends came to 12 bases. CDR1 is SGHTS and CDR2 is YDEGEE in the germline V gene. The CDR3 runs to 15 residues. The CDR3 DNA sequence: TGTGCCAGCAGCTTGGGGGGGGACCCAACCTACGAGCAGTACTTC. Protein: CASSLGGDPTYEQYF.

CDR3 DNA sequence: TGTGCCAGCTCTGCCGGGACTTCCTTAACTTGGGAGACCCAGTACTTC. Translated, it gives CASSAGTSLTWETQYF. The V and J genes are TRBV7-8 and TRBJ2-5, with a possible D match to TRBD2 (6 bases). CDR3 length equals 16 residues. Germline V gene lookup returns CDR1 SGHVS and CDR2 FQNEAQ. The V end was cut by 8 bases, the J end by 5 bases, with 24 bases between.

The J gene is TRBJ1-5, the V gene TRBV30, with 7 bases aligning to TRBD1. J lost 4 bases, V lost 4 bases, and 4 bases had no gene match. The germline CDR1 and CDR2 sequences are GTSNPN and SVGIG (reference sequence). The CDR3 has 13 amino acids. The CDR3 sequence is CAWNQQGNQPQHF. Here the CDR3 DNA reads TGTGCCTGGAACCAACAGGGGAATCAGCCCCAGCATTTT.

The chain uses TRBV7-2 and TRBJ2-3; the D is unclear. The CDR3 consists of 13 residues. V shed 5 bases and J shed 4 bases, with 10 bases lying between them. The germline V gene has CDR1 SGHTA and CDR2 FQGNSA. CDR3 protein: CASSANSADTQYF. DNA for the CDR3: TGTGCCAGCAGCGCCAACTCTGCAGATACGCAGTATTTT.

The J gene is TRBJ1-2, the V gene TRBV28; D call uncertain. The CDR3 totals 14 residues. Trimming took off 6 bases at V and 0 bases at J, with 11 bases between the two ends. Germline-derived CDR1 and CDR2 are MDHEN and SYDVKM. As DNA, the CDR3 is TGTGCCAGCAGCGGTATTTTTGCTAACTATGGCTACACCTTC. It specifies CASSGIFANYGYTF.

The chain combines TRBV2 with TRBJ1-5; D gene unclear. CDR3 length: 13 residues. The germline V gene encodes CDR1 SNHLY and CDR2 FYNNEI. Trimming removed 6 bases from V and 9 bases from J, with 15 bases in between. In nucleotides, the CDR3 is TGTGCCAGCAGCACAGTACTCTACGGGCCCCAGCATTTT. Protein: CASSTVLYGPQHF.

V gene TRBV7-9 combines with J gene TRBJ2-7; possibly TRBD1 for D (6 bases). The CDR3 has 16 amino acids. Trimming pared 6 bases from V and 2 bases from J, leaving 20 bases between. From germline, CDR1 is SEHNR and CDR2 FQNEAQ (reference sequence). CDR3 protein: CASSRTGYPLTYEQYF. CDR3 bases: TGTGCCAGCAGTCGAACAGGGTATCCCCTCACCTACGAGCAGTACTTC.